This T cell receptor (beta chain) is from a study of T cells in Graves' hyperthyroidism and ophthalmopathy. This CDR3 has 16 amino acids. Germline CDR1 reads SGHTA; CDR2 reads FQGNSA. Deletions cut 2 bases from V and 0 bases from J, with 10 bases between. The PBMCs were sourced from fresh peripheral blood (approximately 9.6 ml). This clonotype was recorded many times. TCR beta CDR3 regions were amplified from RNA transcripts. The TCR CDR3 was amplified in a first-round RT-PCR using the HTBI primer set. Each CDR3 protein gets one entry after TCRdb re-called the multiplex PCR reads with MiXCR. The sample includes hundreds of thousands of distinct CDR3 sequences, roughly 15% of them seen just once.

This receptor was obtained from a woman aged 45-65 years with Graves' ophthalmopathy. The V and J genes are TRBV7-2 and TRBJ1-4; D remains ambiguous. Sequencing was done on a sample of blood. The DNA of the CDR3 is TGTGCCAGCAGCTTAATGACGGACGCAACTAATGAAAAACTGTTTTTT. This encodes CASSLMTDATNEKLFF.